One sample yielded the 19 T cell receptor beta chains listed below, sequenced in a study of T cell responses to AZD1222 COVID-19 vaccine. Only in-frame clones appear in the TCRdb table, and some are missing; sequencing was by immunoSEQ multiplex PCR. The sample records around 200,000 clones, 88% being singletons. The sequenced sample was peripheral blood, obtained 28 days after the second AZD1222 dose. The receptors originated from an adult who received the AZD1222 COVID-19 vaccine.

This chain links TRBV5-4 with TRBJ1-1; possibly TRBD1 for D (5 bases). This CDR3 region has 14 residues. Germline V gene lookup returns CDR1 SGHNT and CDR2 YYREEE (reference sequence). The V and J ends lost 4 bases and 7 bases respectively, with 17 bases between them. CDR3 residues: CASSQMALGDEAFF. CDR3 nucleotides: TGTGCCAGCAGCCAGATGGCATTGGGGGATGAAGCTTTCTTT.

The V call is TRBV29-1, the J call TRBJ2-7; 8 bases are shared with TRBD1. V gave up 4 bases and J gave up 3 bases; unmatched junction bases: 5. This CDR3 has 13 residues. Germline lookup yields CDR1 SQVTM and CDR2 ANQGSEA. This CDR3 reads CSVAGQALYEQYF. The CDR3 DNA is TGCAGCGTTGCGGGACAGGCTCTCTACGAGCAGTACTTC.

The chain joins TRBV21-1 to TRBJ2-3; the D call of TRBD1 is as the table states it, not checked on the DNA. TRBV21-1 is an annotated pseudogene. The CDR3 covers 18 residues. The CDR3 nucleotides read TGTGCCAGCAGCAAACACCTGCCGGGACAGAGGACGCCAGATACGCAGTATTTT. This translates into CASSKHLPGQRTPDTQYF.

The chain couples TRBV6-2 or TRBV6-3 to TRBJ1-5; the D gene is possibly TRBD1 (5 bases). The CDR3 runs to 14 residues. Trimming left V 8 bases short and J 4 bases short, with 15 bases between. The germline V gene has CDR1 MNHEY and CDR2 SVGEGT. In nucleotides, the CDR3 is TGTGCCAGCTGCCGAGAGGGACGAAATCAGCCCCAGCATTTT. Translating it yields CASCREGRNQPQHF.

This chain connects TRBV2 to TRBJ2-3; D is perhaps TRBD2 (5 bases). Germline V gene data show CDR1 as SNHLY and CDR2 as FYNNEI. Trimming cost V 8 bases and J 0 bases, with 15 bases left between them. The CDR3 has 15 residues. The CDR3 loop reads CASGGVGGSTDTQYF. The CDR3 coding sequence is TGTGCCAGCGGTGGCGTTGGAGGAAGCACAGATACGCAGTATTTT.

This clone was counted only a few times. The J gene is TRBJ2-5, the V gene TRBV6-5; tentatively, D is TRBD1 (6 bases). The CDR3 extends over 14 amino acids. V was pared by 6 bases and J by 1 base, with 12 bases between. CDR1 and CDR2 from the germline V gene are MNHEY and SVGAGI. The CDR3 loop reads CASRNRVFQETQYF. CDR3 coding DNA: TGTGCCAGCAGGAACAGGGTTTTCCAAGAGACCCAGTACTTC.

The rearrangement links TRBV11-2 to TRBJ2-7; 7 bases align to TRBD1. The germline V gene has CDR1 SGHAT and CDR2 FQNNGV. J lost 7 bases, V lost 5 bases, and 5 bases had no gene match. The CDR3 sequence is 12 residues long. This chain's CDR3 is CASSKGGREQYF. In nucleotides, the CDR3 is TGTGCCAGCAGCAAAGGGGGCAGGGAGCAGTACTTC.

The chain employs TRBV9 and TRBJ1-5; D remains ambiguous. V lost 0 bases to trimming and J lost 3 bases, with 10 bases between them. The CDR3 sequence is 15 residues long. Germline V CDR1 and CDR2: SGDLS, YYNGEE. The CDR3 bases are TGTGCCAGCAGCGTAGACGGGCAGTTCAATCAGCCCCAGCATTTT. It encodes CASSVDGQFNQPQHF.

The chain combines TRBV19 with TRBJ2-3, with 8 bases identical to TRBD1. Trimming at V came to 2 bases and at J to 6 bases, leaving 19 bases not matched to a gene. The germline V gene encodes CDR1 LNHDA and CDR2 SQIVND (reference sequence). The CDR3 sequence is 19 residues long. The DNA of the CDR3 is TGTGCCAGTAGTATAATCGGACGGACAGGGTCGTCCCTGGCGGATACGCAGTATTTT. Translating it yields CASSIIGRTGSSLADTQYF. The full variable domain, in which reference TRBV19 and TRBJ2-3 provide the parts outside the CDR3, is DGGITQSPKYLFRKEGQNVTLSCEQNLNHDAMYWYRQDPGQGLRLIYYSQIVNDFQKGDIAEGYSVSREKKESFPLTVTSAQKNPTAFYLCASSIIGRTGSSLADTQYFGPGTRLTVL.

J is TRBJ2-7 and V is TRBV24-1, with D perhaps matching TRBD2 (6 bases). The germline V gene encodes CDR1 KGHDR and CDR2 SFDVKD. Deletions cut 4 bases from V and 1 base from J, with 10 bases between. This CDR3 contains 14 residues. The CDR3 protein is CATSEASDSYEQYF. As DNA, the CDR3 is TGTGCCACCAGTGAGGCTAGCGATTCCTACGAGCAGTACTTC.

V is TRBV4-2 and J is TRBJ2-3; TRBD1 might be the D (6 bases). CDR3 size: 18 residues. With 0 bases removed from V and 2 bases from J, the gap between germline ends came to 18 bases. The germline V gene has CDR1 LGHNA and CDR2 YNFKEQ. This CDR3 is CASSQDRLRTDTTDTQYF. The CDR3 nucleotides are TGTGCCAGCAGCCAAGATAGGCTTCGGACAGATACCACAGATACGCAGTATTTT.

This chain joins TRBV5-4 and TRBJ2-1; TRBD2 is a possible D gene (5 bases). Germline assignment: CDR1 SGHNT and CDR2 YYREEE (reference sequence). Trimming stripped 4 bases from V and 6 bases from J, with 11 bases between. This CDR3 is built from 13 residues. The CDR3 region has the DNA TGTGCCAGCAGCGGAGGCTGGGGCAATGAGCAGTTCTTC. Translation: CASSGGWGNEQFF.

V and J are TRBV2 and TRBJ1-1; D unclear. This CDR3 is 14 amino acids long. CDR1 and CDR2 (germline): SNHLY, FYNNEI. V was cut by 3 bases and J by 4 bases, with 12 bases left in between. CDR3 bases: TGTGCCAGCAGTGATGGAGGGTTCAGCACTGAAGCTTTCTTT. It encodes CASSDGGFSTEAFF.

This sequence joins TRBV18 and TRBJ1-4; D perhaps matches TRBD1 (5 bases). Germline CDR1 KGHSH, CDR2 LQKENI. Between the trimmed V and J ends, which lost 0 bases and 7 bases, there was a span of 9 bases. CDR3 length: 14 residues. CDR3 loop: CASSPPGGSEKLFF. In DNA form, the CDR3 reads TGTGCCAGCTCACCACCGGGGGGTAGTGAAAAACTGTTTTTT.

This clone occurred once. The J gene is TRBJ2-5, the V gene TRBV19, with a tentative D call TRBD2 (5 bases). V dropped 4 bases and J dropped 1 base, with 13 bases sitting between them. The germline V gene encodes CDR1 LNHDA and CDR2 SQIVND (reference sequence). The CDR3 spans 15 residues. Here the CDR3 reads CASSTAWETQETQYF. CDR3 in DNA: TGTGCCAGTAGTACCGCTTGGGAGACCCAAGAGACCCAGTACTTC.

The CDR3 reads CASSSLAGGGFGVYEQYF. The CDR3 nucleotides are TGTGCCAGCAGCTCCCTAGCGGGAGGGGGCTTCGGGGTCTACGAGCAGTACTTC. The chain recombines TRBV7-2 with TRBJ2-7, with 12 bases lining up with TRBD2. The J segment lost 3 bases and the V segment lost 4 bases, leaving 13 bases of the junction unmatched. The CDR3 has 18 residues. Germline-derived CDR1 and CDR2 are SGHTA and FQGNSA.

The rearrangement links TRBV7-2 to TRBJ2-3; D gene unclear. Germline values: CDR1 SGHTA, CDR2 FQGNSA. With 5 bases removed from V and 6 bases from J, the gap between germline ends came to 15 bases. The CDR3 sequence is 14 residues long. CDR3 in amino acids: CASSLDNAFDTQYF. The CDR3 DNA reads TGTGCCAGCAGCCTTGATAACGCCTTCGATACGCAGTATTTT.

V usage is TRBV6-5 and J usage is TRBJ2-7, with D possibly TRBD1 on 6 matching bases. The germline gives CDR1 MNHEY, CDR2 SVGAGI. Trimming stripped 8 bases from V and 5 bases from J, with 19 bases between. CDR3 length: 14 amino acids. The CDR3 bases are TGTGCCAGCGAGTCCCGAGGGGGTTCTGACGAGCAGTACTTC. Amino acid sequence: CASESRGGSDEQYF.

The sample holds a few counts of this clone. This chain joins TRBV19 and TRBJ2-3; unclear D gene. The CDR3 runs 13 residues. In germline, CDR1 is LNHDA, CDR2 SQIVND (reference sequence). V lost 1 base, J lost 2 bases, and 4 bases lay in between. CDR3 DNA: TGTGCCAGTAGTATAGTTAACACAGATACGCAGTATTTT. Its protein product is CASSIVNTDTQYF.